This T cell receptor (beta chain) was retrieved from a study of cytomegalovirus exposure and HLA in healthy donors. Across the study: When roughly 420 donors were genotyped, over 80% of them were found to fall in the Caucasian-associated ancestry cluster.

The donors, nominally healthy at sampling, likely had unrecorded immune exposures. The PCR employed 60 Vbeta primers together with 13 Jbeta primers. In the original workflow: Around 11 million of tens of millions of unique TCR beta chains were shared, per a later count. The method was immunoSEQ multiplex PCR; TCRdb's version includes in-frame clones alone and lacks a portion of them. The V and J calls and clone size were taken over from that table, and D and trimming were inferred from the DNA. The repertoire holds tens of thousands of clones, with roughly four fifths as singletons. The clonotype originates from a man aged 30-40 years in good health and CMV-seropositive. The source material was PBMCs.

The CDR3 DNA follows: TGTGCCAGCAGCTTTCTGGACAGGGTTGGAAACACTGAAGCTTTCTTT. Its translation: CASSFLDRVGNTEAFF. V and J are TRBV9 and TRBJ1-1; 8 nucleotides agree with TRBD1. CDR1 and CDR2 (germline): SGDLS, YYNGEE. CDR3 size: 16 residues. The J segment lost 2 bases and the V segment lost 4 bases, leaving 10 bases of the junction unmatched. Looking up the rest from reference TRBV9 and TRBJ1-1 gives the full variable domain: DSGVTQTPKHLITATGQRVTLRCSPRSGDLSVYWYQQSLDQGLQFLIQYYNGEERAKGNILERFSAQQFPDLHSELNLSSLELGDSALYFCASSFLDRVGNTEAFFGQGTRLTVV.